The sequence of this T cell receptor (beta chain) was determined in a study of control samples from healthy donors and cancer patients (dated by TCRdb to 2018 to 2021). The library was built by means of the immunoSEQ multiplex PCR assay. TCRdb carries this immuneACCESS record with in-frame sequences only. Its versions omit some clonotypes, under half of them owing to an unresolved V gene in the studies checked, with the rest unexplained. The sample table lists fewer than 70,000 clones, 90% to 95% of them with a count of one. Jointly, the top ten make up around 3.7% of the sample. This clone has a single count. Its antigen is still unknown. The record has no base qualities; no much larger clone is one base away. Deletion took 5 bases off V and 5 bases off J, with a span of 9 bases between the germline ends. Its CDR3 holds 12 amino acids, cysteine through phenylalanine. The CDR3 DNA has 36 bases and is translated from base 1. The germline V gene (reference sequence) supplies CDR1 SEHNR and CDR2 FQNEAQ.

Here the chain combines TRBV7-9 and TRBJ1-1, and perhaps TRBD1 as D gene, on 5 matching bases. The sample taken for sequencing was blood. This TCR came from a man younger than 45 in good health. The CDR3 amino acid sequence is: CASSQGGTEAFF. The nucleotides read TGTGCCAGCAGCCAGGGAGGGACTGAAGCTTTCTTT.